A single sample gave rise to the 14 T cell receptor beta chains below, sequenced in a study of blood T cells in healthy people across ages. Alongside a J-beta primer mix, a sample-barcoded 5' primer served in a second PCR lasting about 7 to 12 cycles. A single record per CDR3 protein comes from TCRdb applying MiXCR to the 5' RACE reads. The table includes 1.2 million to 1.5 million distinct CDR3 sequences, 40% to 50% detected once. Sequenced: blood. Receptors originate from a woman under 30 in good health.

This clonotype was seen more than once but under ten times. The chain joins TRBV3-1 to TRBJ1-2, with D unresolved. This CDR3 has 12 amino acids. The V gene lost 1 base and the J gene lost 8 bases, with 8 bases spanning the gap. The germline V gene has CDR1 LGHDT and CDR2 YNNKEL (reference sequence). The CDR3 coding sequence is TGTGCCAGCAGCCAAGCCCCGTACGGCTACACCTTC. The encoded protein is CASSQAPYGYTF.

This clonotype has only a few counts. J is TRBJ2-3 and V is TRBV5-1, with 11 bases fitting TRBD2. The CDR3 runs to 16 residues. J was trimmed by 4 bases and V by 0 bases; bases with no gene match: 4. In germline, CDR1 is SGHRS, CDR2 YFSETQ. The CDR3 coding sequence is TGCGCCAGCAGCTTGGTAGGGACTAGCGGCGCAGATACGCAGTATTTT. This gives the protein CASSLVGTSGADTQYF.

The V call is TRBV5-5, the J call TRBJ1-1; D gene unclear. Trimming left V 2 bases short and J 1 base short, with 12 bases between. CDR1 is SGHKS, CDR2 YYEKEE, per germline (reference sequence). This CDR3 region has 15 residues. The CDR3 loop is CASSFMLFENTEAFF. The CDR3, as DNA: TGTGCCAGCAGCTTCATGCTGTTCGAGAACACTGAAGCTTTCTTT.

This chain uses TRBV5-1 with TRBJ2-4; 10 bases fit TRBD1. With the DNA end fitting TRBJ2-7 better, the J assignment may be wrong. This CDR3 has 15 amino acids. Per the germline V gene, CDR1 is SGHRS and CDR2 is YFSETQ. CDR3 in DNA: TGCGCCAGCAGCACCCGACAGGGGGCTTTCTACGAGCAGTACTTC. This encodes CASSTRQGAFYEQYF.

V is TRBV20-1 and J is TRBJ2-7; 9 nucleotides agree with TRBD1. Germline V gene lookup returns CDR1 DFQATT and CDR2 SNEGSKA (reference sequence). After removal of 5 bases from V and 3 bases from J, the junction contained 5 bases not matched to a gene. The CDR3 extends over 13 amino acids. CDR3 sequence (DNA): TGCAGTGCTTGGACAGGGGACTACTACGAGCAGTACTTC. Protein product: CSAWTGDYYEQYF.

The chain joins TRBV4-2 to TRBJ1-4; D is uncertain. CDR1 and CDR2 from the germline V gene are LGHNA and YNFKEQ. V gave up 1 base and J gave up 0 bases, with 9 bases separating them. CDR3 length: 16 amino acids. The CDR3 is CASSQGNPATNEKLFF. The CDR3 coding sequence is TGTGCCAGCAGCCAAGGAAATCCAGCAACTAATGAAAAACTGTTTTTT.

The chain uses TRBV5-1 and TRBJ1-6, with TRBD1 matching 7 bases. CDR1 and CDR2 from the germline V gene are SGHRS and YFSETQ. V shed 4 bases and J 13 bases; nucleotides not matched to a gene: 11. The CDR3 is 14 residues long. The CDR3 bases are TGCGCCAGCAGCCGGGACAGAATTGGATCGCCCCTCCACTTT. Translating gives CASSRDRIGSPLHF.

The chain joins TRBV4-1 to TRBJ1-4; maybe TRBD1 (5 bases). Trimming shortened V by 3 bases and J by 7 bases, and 12 bases separated the two germline ends. Germline loops: CDR1 MGHRA, CDR2 YSYEKL. The CDR3 loop spans 14 amino acids. The CDR3 loop reads CASSHREECEKLFF. DNA for the CDR3: TGCGCCAGCAGCCACAGGGAAGAGTGTGAAAAACTGTTTTTT.

This clonotype was seen many times. The chain carries TRBV5-1 and TRBJ2-3; 10 nucleotides agree with TRBD2. This CDR3 is 15 amino acids long. After removal of 3 bases from V and 3 bases from J, the junction contained 4 bases not matched to a gene. CDR1 and CDR2 from the germline V gene are SGHRS and YFSETQ. The DNA of the CDR3 is TGCGCCAGCAGCTATATAGCGGGAGGTACAGATACGCAGTATTTT. Amino acids: CASSYIAGGTDTQYF.

CDR3 residues: CASSLVAAGAASTDTQYF. The CDR3 bases are TGTGCCAGCAGCTTAGTCGCGGCGGGGGCGGCTAGCACAGATACGCAGTATTTT. V usage is TRBV7-6 and J usage is TRBJ2-3, with D possibly TRBD2 on 7 matching bases. The CDR3 length is 18 residues. In germline, CDR1 is SGHVS, CDR2 FNYEAQ. The V end lost 1 base, the J end lost 0 bases, and 17 bases lay between the germline ends.

The chain has TRBV20-1 and TRBJ1-5, with TRBD1 as a possible D gene (6 bases). Germline V CDR1 and CDR2: DFQATT, SNEGSKA (reference sequence). This CDR3 is 15 amino acids long. V lost 6 bases and J lost 5, with 20 bases in between. CDR3: CSAHSLNRADQPQHF. CDR3 DNA sequence: TGCAGTGCACATTCCCTGAACAGGGCTGATCAGCCCCAGCATTTT.

V is TRBV2 and J is TRBJ1-1; 7 positions match TRBD1. The CDR3 extends over 13 amino acids. Germline V gene lookup returns CDR1 SNHLY and CDR2 FYNNEI. Trimming took 10 bases from V and 8 from J; bases not matched to a gene: 13. CDR3 in DNA: TGTGCCACACCTCAGGGGGACTCAGAAGAAGCTTTCTTT. Its protein product is CATPQGDSEEAFF.

The chain couples TRBV12-1 to TRBJ2-1; the DNA was not compared with TRBD1, the D call given in the table. TRBV12-1 is assigned pseudogene status. The CDR3 length is 16 residues. In DNA, the CDR3 is TGTGCCAGCAGCACAAGGCAGGGGGACAACTACAATGAGCAGTTCTTC. Its translation: CASSTRQGDNYNEQFF.

The rearrangement links TRBV9 to TRBJ1-1, with a tentative D call TRBD1 (5 bases). The CDR3 length is 13 residues. Trimming pared 4 bases from V and 11 bases from J, leaving 18 bases between. Germline CDR1 reads SGDLS; CDR2 reads YYNGEE. The CDR3 region has the DNA TGTGCCAGCAGCCCCGGACAATACGACTGGGCTTTCTTT. The encoded protein is CASSPGQYDWAFF.